This TCR beta chain was identified during a study of cytomegalovirus exposure and HLA in healthy donors. Overall study findings and caveats: An analysis done earlier found most TCR beta V segments productive about 87% or about 30% of the time.

Details on this clone: Antigen unknown.

This CDR3 has 14 amino acids. The J segment lost 5 bases and the V segment lost 4 bases, leaving 5 bases of the junction unmatched. From germline, CDR1 is SQVTM and CDR2 ANQGSEA. PCR primers comprised 60 Vbeta and 13 Jbeta primers. Generated by immunoSEQ multiplex PCR, the TCRdb table keeps only in-frame clones and is missing some. The profile shows about 150,000 clones, over 65% of them singletons. Sequenced material: PBMCs. The receptor was derived from a man aged 35-49 years in good health and CMV-seropositive. The genes are TRBV29-1 and TRBJ2-1; the match to TRBD2 covers 10 bases. The CDR3 reads CSVGASGRNNEQFF. CDR3 bases: TGCAGCGTTGGGGCTAGCGGGAGAAACAATGAGCAGTTCTTC.